This T cell receptor (beta chain) was obtained from a study of OX40 agonist ivuxolimab in advanced cancers. Background on the whole study: Ivuxolimab, which targeted the costimulatory receptor OX40 (CD134), was an agonistic, fully human IgG2 monoclonal antibody. Intravenous ivuxolimab was administered to patients every 2 weeks at six dose levels: 0.01, 0.1, 0.3, 1.5, 3 and 10 mg/kg. Among the 50 to 55 dose-escalation patients, around 19 had hepatocellular carcinoma, around 15 melanoma, 9 renal cell carcinoma and 9 head and neck cancer. The dose-escalation cohort was about 86% male with a mean age of approximately 60 years, ranging from roughly 23 to 90. Patients were allowed to have had prior anti-PD-1, anti-PD-L1 or anti-CTLA-4 therapy, and approximately 40% of the dose-escalation patients had been treated with checkpoint inhibitors. Three dose-escalation patients achieved partial responses, one with hepatocellular carcinoma and two with cutaneous melanoma. The point of sequencing TCRbeta in the periphery was to test whether ivuxolimab changed TCR sequence diversity and drove clonal T-cell expansion. The monotherapy dose-escalation portion (N ≈ 50 patients) of the phase I ivuxolimab trial is reported in the paper.

Study-wide findings and limitations: In the 0.1-3.0 mg/kg groups, partial responders had among the lowest normalized peripheral clonal expansion, particularly in CD8+ T cells. After ivuxolimab, CD8+ T cells had more expanded clones than CD4+ T cells on average. At doses from 0.1 to 3.0 mg/kg, clonal expansion was seen in both CD4+ and CD8+ blood T cells between baseline and week 6. Low levels of normalized T-cell clonal expansion were also seen in some patients who did not respond. The antigen specificity of the peripheral T cells that underwent clonal expansion was not determined.

To sequence the TCRbeta CDR3 region, genomic DNA was isolated from the sorted cells. The immunoSEQ Assay was used to sequence the TCRbeta CDR3 regions. As stored in TCRdb, this immuneACCESS dataset retains in-frame rearrangements with V and J assigned. A fraction of the clones does not appear; measured against another copy, unresolved V genes explain less than half of the discrepancy, and the remainder lacks a known reason. Counted in this sample were 30,000 to 45,000 clones; 81% of them appeared once. The ten largest account for 22% of the sample. Patients with a history of autoimmune disease or receiving systemic immunosuppression were excluded from the trial. Peripheral blood for TCR sequencing was collected from all dose cohorts at baseline, on cycle 4 day 1, and on cycle 7 day 1. The samples were drawn from a first-in-human, open-label, multicenter phase I dose-escalation trial of ivuxolimab. The trial enrolled adults with locally advanced or metastatic head and neck squamous cell, hepatocellular, melanoma or renal cell carcinoma. Before TCR sequencing, CD4+ and CD8+ T cells were separately sorted from peripheral blood.

V is shortened by 2 bases, J by 10 bases, and the region joining them spans 20 bases. The CDR3 runs 15 amino acids, cysteine and phenylalanine included. Only the CDR3 part of the read is kept: 45 bases, read in frame from the first base. The CDR1 and CDR2 encoded by the germline V gene are KGHSH and LQKENI. In regard to this clone: Its antigen remains unidentified. Nothing much larger sits one base from this clone, and base qualities are not available.

The rearranged chain carries TRBV18 and TRBJ1-1; the best D guess is TRBD1, with 5 bases matching. This sequence was found in an adult with an advanced solid tumor such as melanoma, head and neck, liver or kidney cancer. The source was CD4+ or CD8+ T cells sorted from blood, collected in a trial of the OX40 agonist ivuxolimab. CDR3 region: CASSPSGWGNLGAFF. DNA sequence: TGTGCCAGCTCACCATCAGGGTGGGGGAACTTGGGAGCTTTCTTT.